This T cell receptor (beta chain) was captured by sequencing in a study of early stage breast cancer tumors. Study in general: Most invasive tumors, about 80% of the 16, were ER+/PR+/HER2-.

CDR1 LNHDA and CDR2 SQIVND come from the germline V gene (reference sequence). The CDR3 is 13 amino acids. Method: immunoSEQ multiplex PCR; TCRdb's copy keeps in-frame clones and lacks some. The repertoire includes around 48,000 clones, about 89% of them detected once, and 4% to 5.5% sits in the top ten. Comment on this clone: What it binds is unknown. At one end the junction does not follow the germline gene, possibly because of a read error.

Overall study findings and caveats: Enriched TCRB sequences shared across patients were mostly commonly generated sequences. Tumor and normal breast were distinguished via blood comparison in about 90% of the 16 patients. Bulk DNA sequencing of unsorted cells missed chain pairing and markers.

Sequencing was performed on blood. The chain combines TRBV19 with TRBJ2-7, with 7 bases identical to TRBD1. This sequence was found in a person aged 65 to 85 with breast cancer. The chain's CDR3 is CASSIGQGSGRNF. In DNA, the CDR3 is TGTGCCAGTAGTATAGGACAGGGATCGGGAAGGAACTTC.